The 3 T cell receptor beta chains below were found in one sample sequenced in a study of blood T cell repertoires in COVID-19. Clones were sequenced by immunoSEQ multiplex PCR, and TCRdb holds only the in-frame ones, with some missing. The sample carries about 150,000 clones, 84% recorded once. The sequencing sample was made of peripheral blood. These receptors were taken from a human donor in a cohort sampled during active COVID-19.

This clone was recorded once. Sequence at one end of the junction differs from germline and may be a read error. This chain joins TRBV7-7 and TRBJ2-3; 7 bases match TRBD1. The germline V gene encodes CDR1 SSHAT and CDR2 FNYEAQ (reference sequence). The CDR3 length is 15 residues. CDR3 sequence reads: CASSSLGTAADTQYF. CDR3 in DNA: TGTGCTAGCAGCTCCCTGGGGACAGCGGCAGATACGCAGTATTTT.

This clone has just a few counts. The genes are TRBV5-4 and TRBJ2-3; 9 bases fit TRBD1. The CDR3 loop spans 15 amino acids. V trimming: 0 bases; J trimming: 2 bases; junction bases outside the gene matches: 1. Germline lookup yields CDR1 SGHNT and CDR2 YYREEE (reference sequence). CDR3 DNA: TGTGCCAGCAGCTTGGACAGGGGGCACACAGATACGCAGTATTTT. This encodes CASSLDRGHTDTQYF.

V usage is TRBV6-1 and J usage is TRBJ1-1; D is perhaps TRBD1 (6 bases). The CDR3 is made up of 14 amino acids. CDR1 MNHNS and CDR2 SASEGT come from the germline V gene. V was trimmed by 2 bases and J by 4 bases, leaving 11 bases between them. CDR3 coding DNA: TGTGCCAGCAGTGAACTTACAGGGCCCACTGAAGCTTTCTTT. This sequence encodes CASSELTGPTEAFF.